This T cell receptor beta chain was sequenced during a study of blood T cell repertoires in COVID-19. Study-level background: From the United States, Italy and Spain came samples of acute and convalescent COVID-19. PBMCs, B-cell-depleted T cells, or T cells provided the cDNA or gDNA that made up the material.

This clone came up a few times. In the original analysis: Estimated nucleated cell counts came from reference gene primer amplification. Assay: immunoSEQ multiplex PCR; the TCRdb copy retains only in-frame clones and omits some. Clone size and V and J calls were adopted from that table, with D and trimming inferred from the DNA. Among hundreds of thousands of clones, over 75% were seen once, and the ten largest hold about an eighth. Germline V lookup: CDR1 SEHNR, CDR2 FQNEAQ (reference sequence). Deletions cut 5 bases from V and 0 bases from J, with 15 bases between. The CDR3 has 16 residues. Sequencing was done on a sample of peripheral blood. J is TRBJ2-3 and V is TRBV7-9, with D maybe TRBD2 (5 bases). The clonotype originates from a human donor in a cohort sampled during active COVID-19. CDR3 protein: CASSPEGTLSTDTQYF. In nucleotides, the CDR3 is TGTGCCAGCAGCCCAGAGGGAACTCTTAGCACAGATACGCAGTATTTT.